These T cell receptor beta chains were read from a single sample in a study of T-cell reconstitution after alpha-beta-depleted transplantation in children. TCRdb re-called the PCR reads with MiXCR, one entry per CDR3 protein. This table holds a few hundred thousand distinct CDR3 sequences, about 24% found once. The source was PBMCs, mostly from graft donor cells, collected 360 days after TCRalphabeta/CD19-depleted stem cell transplant. All receptors derive from a female patient between 2 and 10 years old who had a stem cell transplant for congenital amegakaryocytic thrombocytopenia, so the T cells may come from the graft donor. Both conserved end residues are part of each CDR3. A D gene is named only where the DNA matches it firmly. Not every row has a clone size; where given, it reads once, few, many or a size class.

J gene: TRBJ2-2
clone size: few
CDR3 length: 15
D gene: NA
V gene: TRBV18
CDR3 DNA: TGTGCCAGCTCACCATTGGGCAGTTCCACCGGGGAGCTGTTTTTT
CDR3 protein: CASSPLGSSTGELFF

J gene: TRBJ1-1
clone size: many
CDR3 length: 13
D gene: NA
V gene: TRBV20-1
CDR3 DNA: TGCAGTGCTGAACCTGACAGCAACACTGAAGCTTTCTTT
CDR3 protein: CSAEPDSNTEAFF

J gene: TRBJ2-7
clone size: few
CDR3 length: 15
D gene: TRBD2
V gene: TRBV2
CDR3 DNA: TGTGCCAGCGGGTCCCCTAGCGGGGGGGTGTACGAGCAGTACTTC
CDR3 protein: CASGSPSGGVYEQYF

J gene: TRBJ1-5
clone size: NA
CDR3 length: 15
D gene: NA
V gene: TRBV19
CDR3 DNA: TGTGCCAGTAGTAGGACGGCCGGCAACAATCAGCCCCAGCATTTT
CDR3 protein: CASSRTAGNNQPQHF

J gene: TRBJ2-1
clone size: NA
CDR3 length: 15
D gene: NA
V gene: TRBV11-3
CDR3 DNA: TGTGCCAGCAGCTTAGAAGGGCTCGAGACCAATGAGCAGTTCTTC
CDR3 protein: CASSLEGLETNEQFF

J gene: TRBJ2-7
clone size: NA
CDR3 length: 13
D gene: TRBD1
V gene: TRBV20-1
CDR3 DNA: TGCAGTGCGGACCCGGGGACAGGGGACGAGCAGTACTTC
CDR3 protein: CSADPGTGDEQYF

J gene: TRBJ2-7
clone size: few
CDR3 length: 14
D gene: TRBD1
V gene: TRBV18
CDR3 DNA: TGTGCCAGCTCCCCTGGCACAGGGGGTATCGAGCAGTACTTC
CDR3 protein: CASSPGTGGIEQYF

J gene: TRBJ1-4
clone size: many
CDR3 length: 13
D gene: NA
V gene: TRBV6-1
CDR3 DNA: TGTGCCAGCTCATTAGTGCCCGCTGAAAAACTGTTTTTT
CDR3 protein: CASSLVPAEKLFF

J gene: TRBJ2-1
clone size: few
CDR3 length: 16
D gene: TRBD2
V gene: TRBV4-1
CDR3 DNA: TGCGCCAGCAGCCAAGTACCGGGACTAGGATCCAATGAGCAGTTCTTC
CDR3 protein: CASSQVPGLGSNEQFF

J gene: TRBJ2-1
clone size: NA
CDR3 length: 17
D gene: NA
V gene: TRBV4-2
CDR3 DNA: TGTGCCAGCAGCCAAGCTAGGACGGGGACCTTCTACAATGAGCAGTTCTTC
CDR3 protein: CASSQARTGTFYNEQFF

J gene: TRBJ2-1
clone size: NA
CDR3 length: 16
D gene: TRBD2
V gene: TRBV6-1
CDR3 DNA: TGTGCCAGCAACGGACTAGCGGGAGTTTTGGGGTATGAGCAGTTCTTC
CDR3 protein: CASNGLAGVLGYEQFF

J gene: TRBJ1-4
clone size: few
CDR3 length: 15
D gene: TRBD1
V gene: TRBV12-3/TRBV12-4
CDR3 DNA: TGTGCCAGCAGTTTAGACGACAGGGGGGTTGAAAAACTGTTTTTT
CDR3 protein: CASSLDDRGVEKLFF

J gene: TRBJ2-3
clone size: many
CDR3 length: 16
D gene: NA
V gene: TRBV5-1
CDR3 DNA: TGCGCCAGCAGCTCTCTTGGGGGCGTAAGAACAGATACGCAGTATTTT
CDR3 protein: CASSSLGGVRTDTQYF

J gene: TRBJ1-5
clone size: NA
CDR3 length: 14
D gene: NA
V gene: TRBV7-8
CDR3 DNA: TGTGCCAGGGCCACCTCCGCGGACAATCAGCCCCAGCATTTT
CDR3 protein: CARATSADNQPQHF

J gene: TRBJ2-3
clone size: many
CDR3 length: 11
D gene: NA
V gene: TRBV20-1
CDR3 DNA: TGCAGTGCCACATCCACAGATACGCAGTATTTT
CDR3 protein: CSATSTDTQYF

J gene: TRBJ2-6
clone size: few
CDR3 length: 17
D gene: TRBD1
V gene: TRBV5-1
CDR3 DNA: TGCGCCAGCAGCTCAAACAGGGGTGGCTCTGGGGCCAACGTCCTGACTTTC
CDR3 protein: CASSSNRGGSGANVLTF

J gene: TRBJ2-7
clone size: NA
CDR3 length: 15
D gene: NA
V gene: TRBV12-3/TRBV12-4
CDR3 DNA: TGTGCCAGCAGTTTAAGTTATACGGGAGACTACGAGCAGTACTTC
CDR3 protein: CASSLSYTGDYEQYF

J gene: TRBJ2-1
clone size: few
CDR3 length: 16
D gene: NA
V gene: TRBV5-5
CDR3 DNA: TGTGCCAGCAGCCCGCAACGGACGGCTGGGCTAAATGAGCAGTTCTTC
CDR3 protein: CASSPQRTAGLNEQFF

J gene: TRBJ2-1
clone size: NA
CDR3 length: 11
D gene: NA
V gene: TRBV7-9
CDR3 DNA: TGTGCCAGCAGTTTTAAGCCTCAAACAGGGTTC
CDR3 protein: CASSFKPQTGF

J gene: TRBJ2-7
clone size: NA
CDR3 length: 15
D gene: TRBD2
V gene: TRBV6-2/TRBV6-3
CDR3 DNA: TGTGCCAGCAGCCTACTAGCGGACGTTACCTACGAGCAGTACTTC
CDR3 protein: CASSLLADVTYEQYF

J gene: TRBJ1-1
clone size: NA
CDR3 length: 13
D gene: NA
V gene: TRBV20-1
CDR3 DNA: TGCAGTGCCTCGACAGCATTGAACACTGAAGCTTTCTTT
CDR3 protein: CSASTALNTEAFF

J gene: TRBJ2-7
clone size: NA
CDR3 length: 13
D gene: TRBD1
V gene: TRBV5-1
CDR3 DNA: TGCGCCAGCAGCCAGCCGGGACAGTACGAGCAGTACTTC
CDR3 protein: CASSQPGQYEQYF

J gene: TRBJ2-3
clone size: NA
CDR3 length: 15
D gene: NA
V gene: TRBV5-1
CDR3 DNA: TGCGCCAGCAGCTTAGGGACGAAGGCAGGGGATACGCAGTATTTT
CDR3 protein: CASSLGTKAGDTQYF

J gene: TRBJ1-5
clone size: few
CDR3 length: 15
D gene: NA
V gene: TRBV7-8
CDR3 DNA: TGTGCCAGCAGCTTAGCGGGGCAGGGCGATGGGCCCCAGCATTTT
CDR3 protein: CASSLAGQGDGPQHF

J gene: TRBJ2-1
clone size: NA
CDR3 length: 13
D gene: NA
V gene: TRBV5-1
CDR3 DNA: TGCGCCAGCAGCTTGGAGCTAAGAGGTGAGCAGTTCTTC
CDR3 protein: CASSLELRGEQFF

J gene: TRBJ1-2
clone size: NA
CDR3 length: 13
D gene: NA
V gene: TRBV5-5
CDR3 DNA: TGTGCCAGCAGCGTTACAGGAACCTATGGCTACACCTTC
CDR3 protein: CASSVTGTYGYTF

J gene: TRBJ2-1
clone size: NA
CDR3 length: 14
D gene: NA
V gene: TRBV20-1
CDR3 DNA: TGCAGTGCTAGAGGGAGGTTTGGCAGCAATGAGCAGTTCTTC
CDR3 protein: CSARGRFGSNEQFF

J gene: TRBJ2-5
clone size: many
CDR3 length: 15
D gene: TRBD2
V gene: TRBV20-1
CDR3 DNA: TGCAGTGCTAGACCCCTAGCGGGGGATCAAGAGACCCAGTACTTC
CDR3 protein: CSARPLAGDQETQYF

J gene: TRBJ2-5
clone size: few
CDR3 length: 17
D gene: TRBD1
V gene: TRBV10-3
CDR3 DNA: TGTGCCACCGCAGGTGGACAGGGACTGATGCGAGGGGAGACCCAGTACTTC
CDR3 protein: CATAGGQGLMRGETQYF

J gene: TRBJ2-7
clone size: NA
CDR3 length: 16
D gene: NA
V gene: TRBV12-3/TRBV12-4
CDR3 DNA: TGTGCCAGCAGTTTGTACTCTACCGGGAATCTCTACGAGCAGTACTTC
CDR3 protein: CASSLYSTGNLYEQYF

J gene: TRBJ2-7
clone size: NA
CDR3 length: 14
D gene: NA
V gene: TRBV11-2
CDR3 DNA: TGTGCCAGCAGCGACAAATATACAGGATACGAGCAGTACTTC
CDR3 protein: CASSDKYTGYEQYF

J gene: TRBJ1-1
clone size: few
CDR3 length: 13
D gene: NA
V gene: TRBV3-1
CDR3 DNA: TGTGCCAGCAGCCAAGAGCTGTCCTTTAAGGCTTTCTTT
CDR3 protein: CASSQELSFKAFF

J gene: TRBJ2-2
clone size: few
CDR3 length: 14
D gene: NA
V gene: TRBV6-5
CDR3 DNA: TGTGCCAGCAGAAACACAGGGAACACCGGGGAGCTGTTTTTT
CDR3 protein: CASRNTGNTGELFF

J gene: TRBJ2-5
clone size: NA
CDR3 length: 17
D gene: NA
V gene: TRBV7-6
CDR3 DNA: TGTGCCAGCAGCTTAGAAATTTACGGTAGGAGTATCGGGACCCAGTACTTC
CDR3 protein: CASSLEIYGRSIGTQYF

J gene: TRBJ2-2
clone size: few
CDR3 length: 15
D gene: TRBD2
V gene: TRBV12-3/TRBV12-4
CDR3 DNA: TGTGCCAGCAGACCACTAGCGAGAAACACCGGGGAGCTGTTTTTT
CDR3 protein: CASRPLARNTGELFF

J gene: TRBJ1-1
clone size: few
CDR3 length: 16
D gene: TRBD1
V gene: TRBV29-1
CDR3 DNA: TGCAGCGTTGCCGAATTAGGACAGGGGCGACGTTTTGGAGCTTTCTTT
CDR3 protein: CSVAELGQGRRFGAFF

J gene: TRBJ1-5
clone size: few
CDR3 length: 14
D gene: NA
V gene: TRBV2
CDR3 DNA: TGTGCCAGCAGTGGGGAAATTGAGCGGCAGCCCCAGCATTTT
CDR3 protein: CASSGEIERQPQHF

J gene: TRBJ2-3
clone size: NA
CDR3 length: 16
D gene: NA
V gene: TRBV20-1
CDR3 DNA: TGCAATGCTAGCCATCTGACTTTTTCTCTTGGAGATACGCAGTATTTT
CDR3 protein: CNASHLTFSLGDTQYF

J gene: TRBJ1-5
clone size: NA
CDR3 length: 15
D gene: TRBD1
V gene: TRBV4-1
CDR3 DNA: TGCGCCAGCAGCCAAGTCACAGGGGGCACTCAGCCCCAGCATTTT
CDR3 protein: CASSQVTGGTQPQHF

J gene: TRBJ2-7
clone size: NA
CDR3 length: 12
D gene: TRBD1
V gene: TRBV29-1
CDR3 DNA: TGCAGCGTCGTGACAGGGGCCTACGAGCAGTACTTC
CDR3 protein: CSVVTGAYEQYF

J gene: TRBJ2-5
clone size: NA
CDR3 length: 22
D gene: NA
V gene: TRBV5-1
CDR3 DNA: TGCGCCAGCAGCTTGGACAGGGGGACCGTAGCCCTTTCGGCGGGGGGGACGGAGACCCAGTACTTC
CDR3 protein: CASSLDRGTVALSAGGTETQYF

J gene: TRBJ2-7
clone size: NA
CDR3 length: 13
D gene: TRBD1
V gene: TRBV6-2/TRBV6-3
CDR3 DNA: TGTGCCAGCAGACGGACAGGGAGCAGCGAGCAGTACTTC
CDR3 protein: CASRRTGSSEQYF

J gene: TRBJ2-3
clone size: few
CDR3 length: 14
D gene: TRBD2
V gene: TRBV12-3/TRBV12-4
CDR3 DNA: TGTGCCAGCAAAAAAGGGAGGGAACTCGGTACGCAGTATTTT
CDR3 protein: CASKKGRELGTQYF